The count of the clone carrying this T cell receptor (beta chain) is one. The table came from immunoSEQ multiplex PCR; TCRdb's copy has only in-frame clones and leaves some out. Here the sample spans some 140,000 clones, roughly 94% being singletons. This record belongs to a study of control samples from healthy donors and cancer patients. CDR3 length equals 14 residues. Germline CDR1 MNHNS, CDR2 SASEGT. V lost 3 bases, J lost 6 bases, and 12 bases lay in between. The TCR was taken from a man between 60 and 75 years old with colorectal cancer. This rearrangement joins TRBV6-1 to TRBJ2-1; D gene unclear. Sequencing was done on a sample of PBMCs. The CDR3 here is CASSDSPWFNEQFF. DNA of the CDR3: TGTGCCAGCAGTGATTCTCCCTGGTTCAATGAGCAGTTCTTC.